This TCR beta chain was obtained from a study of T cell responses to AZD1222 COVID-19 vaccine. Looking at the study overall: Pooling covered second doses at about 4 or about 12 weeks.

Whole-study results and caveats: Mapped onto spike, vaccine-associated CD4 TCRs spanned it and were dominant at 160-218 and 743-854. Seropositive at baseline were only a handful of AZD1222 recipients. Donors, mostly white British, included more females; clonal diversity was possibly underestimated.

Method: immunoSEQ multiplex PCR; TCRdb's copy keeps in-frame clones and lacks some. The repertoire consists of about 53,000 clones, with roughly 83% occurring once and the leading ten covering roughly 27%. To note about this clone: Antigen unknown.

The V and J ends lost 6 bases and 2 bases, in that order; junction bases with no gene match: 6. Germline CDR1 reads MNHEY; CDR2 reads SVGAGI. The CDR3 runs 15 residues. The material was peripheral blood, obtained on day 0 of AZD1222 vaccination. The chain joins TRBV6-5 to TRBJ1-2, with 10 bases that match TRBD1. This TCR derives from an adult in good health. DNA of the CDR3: TGTGCCAGCAGCCGACAGGGACAGGGGAACTATGGCTACACCTTC. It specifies CASSRQGQGNYGYTF.